The 32 T cell receptor beta chains below come from one sample, sequenced in a study of cytomegalovirus exposure and HLA in healthy donors (TCRdb year 2017). Library preparation was by the immunoSEQ multiplex PCR assay. For the multiplex PCR, a mixture combining 60 forward primers for TCR Vbeta segments and 13 reverse primers for TCR Jbeta segments was used. TCRdb stores this immuneACCESS table with in-frame sequences only. Part of the clones is absent; in the studies checked, under half of the shortfall reflects unresolved V genes, and no reason is known for the rest. This sample lists around 150,000 clones; approximately 71% were detected once. The ten largest clones take up about 9.4% of the sample. The sample taken for sequencing was PBMCs. Source of these receptors: a young man in good health and CMV-seropositive.

Here the CDR3 reads CASSAPEQGLAGELFF. The DNA of the CDR3 is TGTGCCAGCAGTGCCCCCGAACAGGGGTTGGCCGGGGAGCTGTTTTTT. V and J are TRBV25-1 and TRBJ2-2; TRBD1 agrees at 7 bases. Germline loops: CDR1 MGHDK, CDR2 SYGVNS. CDR3 length: 16 amino acids. Trimming cost V 4 bases and J 6 bases; bases outside gene matches: 11.

The genes are TRBV7-3 and TRBJ2-1; 8 bases match TRBD2. The CDR3 covers 15 residues. Trimming cost V 4 bases and J 8 bases; bases outside gene matches: 10. Per the germline V gene, CDR1 is SGHTA and CDR2 is FQGTGA. Here the CDR3 reads CASSSGTSLYYEQFF. Here the CDR3 DNA reads TGTGCCAGCAGCTCGGGGACTAGTCTTTATTATGAGCAGTTCTTC.

This clone was found a few times. The chain employs TRBV9 and TRBJ2-3, with 7 nucleotides matching TRBD1. J was trimmed by 2 bases and V by 4 bases; bases with no gene match: 7. This CDR3 has 15 residues. The V gene's germline CDR1 is SGDLS and CDR2 YYNGEE. CDR3 nucleotide sequence: TGTGCCAGCAGCCCGAGGGACAGATACACAGATACGCAGTATTTT. This sequence encodes CASSPRDRYTDTQYF.

The chain has TRBV10-3 and TRBJ2-2, with 12 bases aligning to TRBD2. The CDR3 runs to 15 residues. Germline CDR1 is ENHRY and CDR2 is SYGVKD. V lost 4 bases and J lost 8; bases outside the gene matches: 5. The CDR3 region has the DNA TGTGCCATCAGTGCAACTAGCGGGAGGTCTGGGGAGCTGTTTTTT. Encoded protein: CAISATSGRSGELFF.

This clone showed up just once. The CDR3 loop is CASSHTGGYTF. The DNA of the CDR3 is TGCGCCAGCAGCCACACGGGTGGCTACACCTTC. This chain uses TRBV4-1 with TRBJ1-2; no firm D call. V gave up 3 bases and J gave up 7 bases, with 6 bases separating them. CDR1 is MGHRA and CDR2 is YSYEKL in the germline V gene. This CDR3 contains 11 residues.

This clone was recorded once. The genes are TRBV6-5 and TRBJ1-5; D ambiguous. CDR1 is MNHEY and CDR2 is SVGAGI in the germline V gene. The CDR3 runs to 15 residues. V dropped 0 bases and J dropped 5 bases, with 11 bases sitting between them. The CDR3 here is CASSYSYTGDQPQHF. CDR3 bases: TGTGCCAGCAGTTACTCCTACACTGGAGATCAGCCCCAGCATTTT.

The rearrangement uses TRBV10-3 and TRBJ1-2, with a tentative D call TRBD1 (6 bases). The CDR3 contains 13 residues. The germline gives CDR1 ENHRY, CDR2 SYGVKD. V was shortened by 10 bases and J by 8 bases, with 20 bases between the two germline ends. CDR3 sequence reads: CATFVGAAAGYTF. DNA of the CDR3: TGTGCCACGTTTGTGGGGGCCGCTGCGGGCTACACCTTC.

This chain links TRBV4-1 with TRBJ2-7; perhaps TRBD2 as D (5 bases). Trimming pared 4 bases from V and 0 bases from J, leaving 16 bases between. There are 16 residues in the CDR3. Germline V lookup: CDR1 MGHRA, CDR2 YSYEKL. DNA for the CDR3: TGCGCCAGCAGCCTGGGCGGGCAGAGTAGCTCCTACGAGCAGTACTTC. Translation gives CASSLGGQSSSYEQYF.

This clone has only a few counts. The J gene is TRBJ2-7, the V gene TRBV19, with TRBD1 as a possible D gene (5 bases). CDR1 and CDR2 (germline): LNHDA, SQIVND (reference sequence). V gave up 7 bases and J gave up 0 bases, with 19 bases separating them. This CDR3 spans 16 amino acids. The CDR3 DNA follows: TGTGCCAGTACCAAAGGATGGGGCACCGACTCCTACGAGCAGTACTTC. Its translation: CASTKGWGTDSYEQYF. The variable domain in full, completed from reference TRBV19 and TRBJ2-7, reads DGGITQSPKYLFRKEGQNVTLSCEQNLNHDAMYWYRQDPGQGLRLIYYSQIVNDFQKGDIAEGYSVSREKKESFPLTVTSAQKNPTAFYLCASTKGWGTDSYEQYFGPGTRLTVT.

V is TRBV4-1 and J is TRBJ1-4, with D possibly being TRBD1 (6 bases). Germline-derived CDR1 and CDR2 are MGHRA and YSYEKL. This CDR3 comprises 17 residues. V was cut by 1 base and J by 1 base, with 13 bases left in between. CDR3 DNA sequence: TGCGCCAGCAGCCAAGGGTGGGGGCCGAAAACTAATGAAAAACTGTTTTTT. It codes for CASSQGWGPKTNEKLFF.

The chain joins TRBV11-3 to TRBJ2-7; perhaps TRBD1 as D (6 bases). The germline V gene encodes CDR1 SGHNT and CDR2 YENEEA. This CDR3 is 15 amino acids long. V was pared by 5 bases and J by 0 bases, with 14 bases between. The CDR3 loop reads CASSPGTRSSYEQYF. CDR3 DNA: TGTGCCAGCAGCCCCGGGACAAGGAGCTCCTACGAGCAGTACTTC.

The V gene is TRBV7-9, the J gene TRBJ1-1, with D perhaps TRBD1 (5 bases). In germline, CDR1 is SEHNR, CDR2 FQNEAQ (reference sequence). The CDR3 runs 16 residues. V shed 4 bases and J shed 1 base, with 16 bases lying between them. CDR3 sequence reads: CASSSSTGRPNTEAFF. In DNA, the CDR3 is TGTGCCAGCAGCTCTTCTACAGGACGACCGAACACTGAAGCTTTCTTT.

This sequence joins TRBV5-5 and TRBJ2-1; D is uncertain. The CDR3 contains 13 residues. V shed 8 bases and J shed 9 bases, with 18 bases lying between them. The germline V gene has CDR1 SGHKS and CDR2 YYEKEE (reference sequence). The CDR3 coding sequence is TGTGCCAGTAAAAAAACTATCCCCGCTGAGCAGTTCTTC. Residues: CASKKTIPAEQFF. Complete variable domain (other parts from reference TRBV5-5 and TRBJ2-1): DAGVTQSPTHLIKTRGQQVTLRCSPISGHKSVSWYQQVLGQGPQFIFQYYEKEERGRGNFPDRFSARQFPNYSSELNVNALLLGDSALYLCASKKTIPAEQFFGPGTRLTVL.

The gene calls are TRBV5-6 and TRBJ2-1, with D maybe TRBD1 (6 bases). CDR3 length: 15 residues. Germline V CDR1 and CDR2: SGHDT, YYEEEE. Trimming stripped 0 bases from V and 2 bases from J, with 9 bases between. The CDR3 protein is CASSLVGATYNEQFF. Here the CDR3 DNA reads TGTGCCAGCAGCTTGGTGGGGGCTACCTACAATGAGCAGTTCTTC.

V usage is TRBV2 and J usage is TRBJ2-7, with 8 bases matching TRBD1. V was clipped by 6 bases and J by 5 bases; unmatched bases: 3. Looked up from germline, CDR1 is SNHLY and CDR2 is FYNNEI. CDR3 length: 12 amino acids. CDR3 DNA sequence: TGTGCCAGCAGGACGACAGGGGACGAGCAGTACTTC. Amino acids: CASRTTGDEQYF.

V and J are TRBV6-5 and TRBJ1-1; tentatively, D is TRBD1 (6 bases). The V gene lost 5 bases and the J gene lost 11 bases, with 18 bases spanning the gap. CDR1 MNHEY and CDR2 SVGAGI come from the germline V gene. The CDR3 has 13 residues. CDR3 in DNA: TGTGCCAGCAGTCTTCCCGGGACACCAGGGGCTTTCTTT. Its translation: CASSLPGTPGAFF.

The V and J genes are TRBV6-1 and TRBJ2-7; 15 nucleotides agree with TRBD2. V trimming: 3 bases; J trimming: 4 bases; junction bases outside the gene matches: 4. There are 16 residues in the CDR3. The germline CDR1 and CDR2 sequences are MNHNS and SASEGT. This CDR3 is CASSEGLAGGGYEQYF. The CDR3 bases are TGTGCCAGCAGTGAGGGACTAGCGGGAGGAGGGTACGAGCAGTACTTC.

This clone has more than one count but fewer than ten. J is TRBJ2-7 and V is TRBV7-8; 11 bases are a match to TRBD2. The trim removed 1 base at V and 1 base at J, leaving 9 bases unmatched. CDR3 length: 18 amino acids. Germline values: CDR1 SGHVS, CDR2 FQNEAQ. The DNA of the CDR3 is TGTGCCAGCAGCTTAGGAGATAGCGGGAGGGCCAAGTCCTACGAGCAGTACTTC. Its protein product is CASSLGDSGRAKSYEQYF.

DNA of the CDR3: TGTGCCACCAGCAGAGAGCCGGGACAGGGCTACGAGCAGTACTTC. The encoded protein is CATSREPGQGYEQYF. The rearrangement uses TRBV15 and TRBJ2-7; 9 nucleotides align to TRBD1. The CDR3 is 15 residues long. V dropped 0 bases and J dropped 3; count of bases not matched to a gene: 3. Germline CDR1 LNHNV, CDR2 YYDKDF (reference sequence).

This chain joins TRBV27 and TRBJ2-7; 7 nucleotides line up with TRBD2. The CDR3 loop spans 13 amino acids. The V gene's germline CDR1 is MNHEY and CDR2 SMNVEV (reference sequence). After removal of 5 bases from V and 6 bases from J, the junction contained 7 bases not matched to a gene. CDR3 amino acids: CASSIFSSGEQYF. The CDR3 DNA follows: TGTGCCAGCAGTATTTTTTCTAGCGGCGAGCAGTACTTC.

The V call is TRBV18, the J call TRBJ1-2; 12 positions agree with TRBD1. CDR3 length: 18 amino acids. Germline CDR1 and CDR2: KGHSH and LQKENI. V shed 0 bases, J shed 3 bases, and the junction held 8 bases outside the gene matches. The CDR3 coding sequence is TGTGCCAGCTCACCACCCCCCGGGACAGGGGGCGACTACTATGGCTACACCTTC. It is translated as CASSPPPGTGGDYYGYTF.

J is TRBJ2-5 and V is TRBV27, with TRBD2 identical over 7 bases. The V segment lost 3 bases and the J segment 2 bases; nucleotides outside the gene matches: 18. The CDR3 loop spans 19 amino acids. The germline gives CDR1 MNHEY, CDR2 SMNVEV (reference sequence). CDR3 in DNA: TGTGCCAGCAGTTTTTCTTCACCAGGAGGACTAGGAAGGCAAGAGACCCAGTACTTC. It translates to CASSFSSPGGLGRQETQYF.

CDR3 sequence: CASSYGLAGIYEQFF. Written as DNA, the CDR3 is TGTGCCAGCAGCTACGGACTAGCGGGTATCTATGAGCAGTTCTTC. The V gene is TRBV13, the J gene TRBJ2-1; TRBD2 matches 11 bases. The junction had 7 bases not matched to a gene; V was cut back by 4 bases and J by 8 bases. CDR3 size: 15 residues. The germline V gene encodes CDR1 PRHDT and CDR2 FYEKMQ (reference sequence). The full variable domain, completed using reference TRBV13 and TRBJ2-1, is AAGVIQSPRHLIKEKRETATLKCYPIPRHDTVYWYQQGPGQDPQFLISFYEKMQSDKGSIPDRFSAQQFSDYHSELNMSSLELGDSALYFCASSYGLAGIYEQFFGPGTRLTVL.

For this clone: The same CDR3 arises from other DNA sequences in this sample as well. The rearrangement links TRBV5-1 to TRBJ2-1; D gene unclear. The V gene lost 0 bases and the J gene lost 0 bases, with 4 bases spanning the gap. The CDR3 contains 14 residues. Germline loops: CDR1 SGHRS, CDR2 YFSETQ. The CDR3 DNA is TGCGCCAGCAGCTTGGGGAGCTCCTACAATGAGCAGTTCTTC. Translating gives CASSLGSSYNEQFF.

This clone came up a few times. J is TRBJ2-2 and V is TRBV30, with D perhaps TRBD2 (5 bases). This CDR3 has 13 amino acids. V was cut by 8 bases and J by 4 bases, with 14 bases left in between. Germline V gene data show CDR1 as GTSNPN and CDR2 as SVGIG (reference sequence). The DNA for the CDR3 is TGTGCCGCTGGGCGGGTATCCACCGGGGAGCTGTTTTTT. Translating it yields CAAGRVSTGELFF.

V is TRBV19 and J is TRBJ2-1; D is possibly TRBD2 (6 bases). Trimming shortened V by 6 bases and J by 6 bases, and 12 bases separated the two germline ends. Germline assignment: CDR1 LNHDA and CDR2 SQIVND (reference sequence). CDR3 length: 13 amino acids. CDR3: CASSPGLLNEQFF. CDR3 in DNA: TGTGCCAGTAGCCCGGGACTGCTCAATGAGCAGTTCTTC.

CDR3 residues: CASSLSRGDNQPQHF. DNA of the CDR3: TGTGCCAGCAGTTTATCCAGGGGGGACAATCAGCCCCAGCATTTT. This sequence joins TRBV27 and TRBJ1-5; 7 positions agree with TRBD1. The CDR3 is 15 residues long. V dropped 0 bases and J dropped 3; count of bases not matched to a gene: 2. Germline CDR1 MNHEY, CDR2 SMNVEV (reference sequence).

The rearrangement joins TRBV19 to TRBJ2-1; 8 bases fit TRBD1. Germline loops: CDR1 LNHDA, CDR2 SQIVND (reference sequence). The CDR3 is made up of 16 amino acids. The junction had 5 bases not matched to a gene; V was cut back by 2 bases and J by 2 bases. The CDR3 region has the DNA TGTGCCAGTAGTATATACGCAGGGGGCGCCTACAATGAGCAGTTCTTC. It encodes CASSIYAGGAYNEQFF. The variable domain in full, completed from reference TRBV19 and TRBJ2-1, reads DGGITQSPKYLFRKEGQNVTLSCEQNLNHDAMYWYRQDPGQGLRLIYYSQIVNDFQKGDIAEGYSVSREKKESFPLTVTSAQKNPTAFYLCASSIYAGGAYNEQFFGPGTRLTVL.

The chain recombines TRBV14 with TRBJ2-5; 8 nucleotides match TRBD1. Losses at the gene ends were 4 bases for V and 2 bases for J; bases not matched to a gene: 9. CDR1 SGHDN and CDR2 FVKESK come from the germline V gene. The CDR3 extends over 16 amino acids. CDR3 region: CASSPWGQALQETQYF. The CDR3, as DNA: TGTGCCAGCAGCCCGTGGGGACAGGCACTACAAGAGACCCAGTACTTC. The variable domain in full, with the rest retrieved from reference TRBV14 and TRBJ2-5, is EAGVTQFPSHSVIEKGQTVTLRCDPISGHDNLYWYRRVMGKEIKFLLHFVKESKQDESGMPNNRFLAERTGGTYSTLKVQPAELEDSGVYFCASSPWGQALQETQYFGPGTRLLVL.

Turning to this clone: This may be a read error, as it is one base from a much larger clone. Other DNA sequences of this sample code for an identical CDR3. This chain connects TRBV6-1 to TRBJ2-2; a possible D gene is TRBD2 (5 bases). CDR1 is MNHNS and CDR2 is SASEGT in the germline V gene. The CDR3 is 15 amino acids. CDR3 nucleotide sequence: TGTGCTAGCAGTGAAGGTAGCGCTAACACCGGGGAGCTGTTTTTT. This sequence encodes CASSEGSANTGELFF.

CDR3 amino acids: CASSPQTNYGYTF. The CDR3 DNA reads as TGTGCCAGCAGTCCACAGACTAACTATGGCTACACCTTC. The chain employs TRBV28 and TRBJ1-2; D remains ambiguous. The germline V and J ends were trimmed by 5 bases and 0 bases, with 7 bases remaining between them. The CDR3 totals 13 residues. The germline CDR1 and CDR2 sequences are MDHEN and SYDVKM.

The chain employs TRBV5-1 and TRBJ2-5; D perhaps matches TRBD1 (6 bases). The V end was cut by 4 bases, the J end by 2 bases, with 15 bases between. The CDR3 runs to 15 residues. Per germline, CDR1 SGHRS and CDR2 YFSETQ. As DNA, the CDR3 is TGCGCCAGCAGCGGACAACAGGGTGATCAAGAGACCCAGTACTTC. Protein: CASSGQQGDQETQYF.